One sample yielded the 11 T cell receptor beta chains listed below, sequenced in a study of T cell responses to AZD1222 COVID-19 vaccine. The repertoire was sequenced with immunoSEQ multiplex PCR; TCRdb's copy has only in-frame clones and lacks some. This table holds 200,000 or so clones, 90% to 95% found once. This specimen was peripheral blood, taken on day 0 of AZD1222 vaccination. The receptor set was obtained from an adult in good health.

The chain is built from TRBV3-1 (or the pseudogene TRBV3-2) and TRBJ2-7; tentative D call: TRBD2 (6 bases). Trimming cost V 1 base and J 7 bases, with 17 bases left between them. This CDR3 is 15 amino acids long. Germline V gene lookup returns CDR1 LGHDT and CDR2 YNNKEL (reference sequence). CDR3 in amino acids: CASSQALAQRREQYF. DNA for the CDR3: TGTGCCAGCAGCCAAGCTCTAGCGCAACGTAGGGAGCAGTACTTC.

This clone was found a few times. The chain links TRBV19 to TRBJ1-3; the D gene is possibly TRBD1 (5 bases). V lost 5 bases, J lost 2 bases, and 13 bases lay in between. The V gene's germline CDR1 is LNHDA and CDR2 SQIVND (reference sequence). The CDR3 contains 15 residues. The CDR3 loop reads CASSPRRGAGNTIYF. CDR3 DNA sequence: TGTGCCAGTAGTCCCCGGAGAGGGGCTGGAAACACCATATATTTT.

V gene TRBV2 combines with J gene TRBJ2-2; 8 bases align to TRBD1. V shed 8 bases and J 2 bases; nucleotides not matched to a gene: 7. The CDR3 is made up of 15 amino acids. The V gene's germline CDR1 is SNHLY and CDR2 FYNNEI. The CDR3 region has the DNA TGTGCCAGCCTAGGGACAGGCGGAAACACCGGGGAGCTGTTTTTT. It translates to CASLGTGGNTGELFF.

This chain's CDR3 is CAWSREDQPQHF. CDR3 nucleotides: TGTGCCTGGAGCAGGGAAGATCAGCCCCAGCATTTT. The chain couples TRBV30 to TRBJ1-5; D is possibly TRBD1 (5 bases). This CDR3 has 12 amino acids. Germline CDR1 is GTSNPN and CDR2 is SVGIG (reference sequence). Trimming shortened V by 3 bases and J by 5 bases, and 8 bases separated the two germline ends.

CDR3 amino acids: CASSFGYGYTF. CDR3 DNA sequence: TGTGCCAGCAGTTTCGGGTATGGCTACACCTTC. V gene TRBV28 combines with J gene TRBJ1-2, with D unresolved. The length of the CDR3 is 11 residues. The germline gives CDR1 MDHEN, CDR2 SYDVKM. V lost 3 bases to trimming and J lost 5 bases, with 4 bases between them.

The rearrangement uses TRBV19 and TRBJ2-1; D may be TRBD2 (6 bases). Looked up from germline, CDR1 is LNHDA and CDR2 is SQIVND (reference sequence). Trimming took off 4 bases at V and 4 bases at J, with 8 bases between the two ends. The CDR3 loop spans 13 amino acids. The CDR3 is CASSRTTYNEQFF. The CDR3 DNA is TGTGCCAGTAGTAGGACTACTTACAATGAGCAGTTCTTC.

The rearrangement links TRBV28 to TRBJ1-4; no clear D. Deletions cut 2 bases from V and 5 bases from J, with 12 bases between. This CDR3 has 15 amino acids. In germline, CDR1 is MDHEN, CDR2 SYDVKM. The CDR3 sequence: CASSLQRPMNEKLFF. CDR3 nucleotide sequence: TGTGCCAGCAGTTTACAGCGGCCAATGAATGAAAAACTGTTTTTT.

This clone was detected a few times. The V call is TRBV5-1, the J call TRBJ2-7, with 11 bases identical to TRBD2. CDR1 is SGHRS, CDR2 YFSETQ, per germline. The J segment lost 3 bases and the V segment lost 7 bases, leaving 3 bases of the junction unmatched. This CDR3 region has 13 residues. In nucleotides, the CDR3 is TGCGCCAGCGGGGGACTAGCGGACTACGAGCAGTACTTC. Amino acids: CASGGLADYEQYF.

The V gene is TRBV9, the J gene TRBJ2-7; 7 positions agree with TRBD2. Trimming took 4 bases from V and 5 from J; bases not matched to a gene: 12. CDR1 SGDLS and CDR2 YYNGEE come from the germline V gene. The CDR3 spans 15 residues. The CDR3 DNA follows: TGTGCCAGCAGCACCCGACTAGCCCCGAGCGACGAGCAGTACTTC. The encoded protein is CASSTRLAPSDEQYF.

CDR3 in amino acids: CASSKERTSQETQYF. The CDR3 DNA follows: TGTGCCAGCAGCAAAGAGAGGACTAGCCAGGAGACCCAGTACTTC. The chain recombines TRBV21-1 with TRBJ2-5; the D segment call TRBD2 is taken from the table without a DNA check. TRBV21-1 is listed as a pseudogene. CDR3 length: 15 amino acids.

The chain is built from TRBV19 and TRBJ1-1, with TRBD1 matching over 7 bases. The length of the CDR3 is 14 residues. The junction had 7 bases not matched to a gene; V was cut back by 5 bases and J by 4 bases. Germline lookup yields CDR1 LNHDA and CDR2 SQIVND (reference sequence). The CDR3: CASSRDRAGTEAFF. CDR3 coding DNA: TGTGCCAGTAGTCGAGACAGGGCAGGCACTGAAGCTTTCTTT.